These 14 T cell receptor beta chains were all obtained from the same sample, sequenced in a study of blood T cell repertoires in COVID-19. TCRdb's copy holds only in-frame clones and misses some; the assay was immunoSEQ multiplex PCR. Here the sample spans approximately 300,000 clones, around 89% being singletons. Sequencing input: PBMCs or T cells enriched from blood (not recorded which). The receptors here all came from a woman younger than 30 with acute COVID-19.

The chain is built from TRBV24-1 and TRBJ1-1; possibly TRBD1 for D (6 bases). The CDR3 runs to 15 residues. Trimming cost V 1 base and J 4 bases, with 12 bases left between them. Germline CDR1 reads KGHDR; CDR2 reads SFDVKD. As DNA, the CDR3 is TGTGCCACCAGTGATTTCGACAGGTGGGGCACTGAAGCTTTCTTT. This encodes CATSDFDRWGTEAFF.

This chain links TRBV28 with TRBJ2-5, with D hard to call. The CDR3 consists of 11 residues. Trimming shortened V by 4 bases and J by 4 bases, and 4 bases separated the two germline ends. Germline values: CDR1 MDHEN, CDR2 SYDVKM. CDR3 protein: CASSSLETQYF. CDR3 in DNA: TGTGCCAGCAGTTCGTTAGAGACCCAGTACTTC.

The V gene is TRBV28, the J gene TRBJ1-2; 7 bases fit TRBD1. CDR1 and CDR2 from the germline V gene are MDHEN and SYDVKM. J gave up 4 bases and V 7 bases, and 9 bases lay outside the gene matches. This CDR3 spans 14 amino acids. Here the CDR3 reads CASTRLQGTYGYTF. The CDR3 bases are TGTGCCAGCACCAGACTACAGGGGACCTATGGCTACACCTTC.

The chain has TRBV2 and TRBJ2-1, with 9 bases aligning to TRBD2. This CDR3 has 13 residues. Looked up from germline, CDR1 is SNHLY and CDR2 is FYNNEI. J lost 4 bases, V lost 8 bases, and 3 bases had no gene match. The CDR3 is CASRLAAYNEQFF. CDR3 sequence (DNA): TGTGCCAGCCGACTAGCGGCTTACAATGAGCAGTTCTTC.

The chain employs TRBV4-1 and TRBJ2-1; 8 bases are a match to TRBD2. Germline V gives CDR1 MGHRA, CDR2 YSYEKL. V lost 3 bases to trimming and J lost 8 bases; unmatched junction nucleotides: 9. The CDR3 runs 15 residues. CDR3 sequence: CASSHPGLVSYEQFF. The CDR3 nucleotides are TGCGCCAGCAGCCACCCGGGACTAGTGTCCTATGAGCAGTTCTTC.

The chain has TRBV9 and TRBJ2-3; 12 positions agree with TRBD1. The V gene's germline CDR1 is SGDLS and CDR2 YYNGEE. Trimming cost V 3 bases and J 3 bases; bases outside gene matches: 5. This CDR3 has 16 residues. The chain's CDR3 is CASSARDRGQTDTQYF. CDR3 DNA sequence: TGTGCCAGCAGCGCACGGGACAGGGGGCAAACAGATACGCAGTATTTT. The full variable domain, in which reference TRBV9 and TRBJ2-3 provide the parts outside the CDR3, is DSGVTQTPKHLITATGQRVTLRCSPRSGDLSVYWYQQSLDQGLQFLIQYYNGEERAKGNILERFSAQQFPDLHSELNLSSLELGDSALYFCASSARDRGQTDTQYFGPGTRLTVL.

CDR3 residues: CASSGTRGRETQYF. The CDR3 DNA is TGCGCCAGCAGCGGGACGCGGGGGCGGGAGACCCAGTACTTC. This chain uses TRBV5-1 with TRBJ2-5, with D possibly being TRBD2 (7 bases). The CDR3 contains 14 residues. Between the trimmed V and J ends, which lost 4 bases and 5 bases, there was a span of 15 bases. Germline CDR1 is SGHRS and CDR2 is YFSETQ.

The chain carries TRBV10-2 and TRBJ1-6; tentative D call: TRBD1 (5 bases). CDR1 and CDR2 (germline): WSHSY, SAAADI. The CDR3 has 18 amino acids. The ends were cut back, 0 bases at V and 6 bases at J, with 18 bases in the middle. CDR3 in amino acids: CASSESGGTPVGNSPLHF. The CDR3 DNA reads as TGCGCCAGCAGTGAGTCGGGGGGGACGCCGGTGGGTAATTCACCCCTCCACTTT.

This clone was seen only a few times. The gene calls are TRBV29-1 and TRBJ2-7; 10 bases align to TRBD2. Trimming cost V 5 bases and J 5 bases; bases outside gene matches: 6. The germline V gene encodes CDR1 SQVTM and CDR2 ANQGSEA. This CDR3 is 13 amino acids long. CDR3 coding DNA: TGCAGCGTTCAGAGCGGGAGGGTCGACGAGCAGTACTTC. Amino acid sequence: CSVQSGRVDEQYF.

This chain joins TRBV3-1 (or the pseudogene TRBV3-2) and TRBJ2-3, with 7 bases identical to TRBD2. Germline CDR1 and CDR2: LGHDT and YNNKEL (reference sequence). With V trimmed by 5 bases and J by 1 base, 3 bases remained unmatched. This CDR3 comprises 14 residues. The CDR3 loop reads CASSASGRTDTQYF. The CDR3 DNA follows: TGTGCCAGCAGCGCTAGCGGCCGCACAGATACGCAGTATTTT.

The chain is built from TRBV28 and TRBJ1-4, with TRBD1 matching over 11 bases. Per germline, CDR1 MDHEN and CDR2 SYDVKM. This CDR3 region has 15 residues. The V segment lost 5 bases and the J segment 10 bases; nucleotides outside the gene matches: 9. For the CDR3, the DNA is TGTGCCAGCAGTCGAACCGGGACAGGGGGTGGAAAACTGTTTTTT. Translation gives CASSRTGTGGGKLFF.

The V gene is TRBV27, the J gene TRBJ2-7, with D possibly matching TRBD2 (6 bases). Germline V gene data show CDR1 as MNHEY and CDR2 as SMNVEV (reference sequence). There are 17 residues in the CDR3. Trimming removed 6 bases at V and 0 bases at J, with 21 bases between. The CDR3 DNA sequence: TGTGCCAGCAGGCTAGGACAAGGAGGGACCCCCTCCTACGAGCAGTACTTC. Translating it yields CASRLGQGGTPSYEQYF.

CDR3 loop: CASSKPGQGMEKLFF. The CDR3 DNA reads as TGTGCCAGCAGTAAACCGGGACAGGGGATGGAAAAACTGTTTTTT. The chain uses TRBV7-3 and TRBJ1-4; 10 bases are a match to TRBD1. Germline CDR1 SGHTA, CDR2 FQGTGA. CDR3 length equals 15 residues. Trimming took 6 bases from V and 8 from J; bases not matched to a gene: 9.

This chain links TRBV4-1 with TRBJ1-5; D is perhaps TRBD1 (6 bases). CDR3 size: 18 residues. Looked up from germline, CDR1 is MGHRA and CDR2 is YSYEKL. Trimming stripped 0 bases from V and 2 bases from J, with 17 bases between. The CDR3 DNA reads as TGCGCCAGCAGCCAAGAGGATTCAGGACACAGGGGCAATCAGCCCCAGCATTTT. Residues: CASSQEDSGHRGNQPQHF.